The rows below give T cell receptor beta chains drawn from one sample of a study of early T cells in non-severe SARS-CoV-2 infection. TCRdb re-called the 5' RACE reads with MiXCR, one entry per CDR3 protein. The table has some 57,000 distinct CDR3 sequences, 11% seen once; the top ten hold 1.5% to 2%. Sequencing input: whole blood. The receptor source for this set is an adult who was a healthcare worker with PCR-confirmed SARS-CoV-2 infection or an uninfected control (not recorded which). CDR3s include the opening cysteine and the closing phenylalanine or tryptophan. The order of the fields is V gene, clone size, D gene, J gene, CDR3 DNA, CDR3 protein. D genes are given only for firm matches. A clone size is listed for some rows: how often the clone was seen (once, few, many), or a class if it is expanded.

v_gene: TRBV4-2; abundance: many; d_gene: .; j_gene: TRBJ2-1; CDR3nt: TGTGCCAGCAGCCAAGATCCCAGAACAGGCTCCTACAATGAGCAGTTCTTC; CDR3aa: CASSQDPRTGSYNEQFF
v_gene: TRBV2; abundance: few; d_gene: TRBD2; j_gene: TRBJ2-2; CDR3nt: TGTGCCAGCAAGGGACTAGCAGACACCGGGGAGCTGTTTTTT; CDR3aa: CASKGLADTGELFF
v_gene: TRBV12-3/TRBV12-4; abundance: few; d_gene: .; j_gene: TRBJ1-4; CDR3nt: TGTGCCAGCAGTTTAGCCAGAACTAATGAAAAACTGTTTTTT; CDR3aa: CASSLARTNEKLFF
v_gene: TRBV11-2; abundance: many; d_gene: TRBD2; j_gene: TRBJ2-7; CDR3nt: TGTGCCAGCAGCTTAGGACCAGGACTAGGCGAGCAGTACTTC; CDR3aa: CASSLGPGLGEQYF
v_gene: TRBV12-3/TRBV12-4; abundance: few; d_gene: TRBD1; j_gene: TRBJ1-4; CDR3nt: TGTGCCAGCAGTCCGCCGGACAGGGGAAGTGAAAAACTGTTTTTT; CDR3aa: CASSPPDRGSEKLFF
v_gene: TRBV3-1; abundance: many; d_gene: TRBD2; j_gene: TRBJ2-3; CDR3nt: TGTGCCAGCAGCCGAGCGGGGGGCCCAGATACGCAGTATTTT; CDR3aa: CASSRAGGPDTQYF
v_gene: TRBV7-2; abundance: many; d_gene: .; j_gene: TRBJ1-2; CDR3nt: TGTGCCAGCAGCTTAGTCGGGACGGCCTATGGCTACACCTTC; CDR3aa: CASSLVGTAYGYTF
v_gene: TRBV2; abundance: many; d_gene: .; j_gene: TRBJ2-3; CDR3nt: TGTGCCAGCAGTGAGGTCCTCGGCACAGATACGCAGTATTTT; CDR3aa: CASSEVLGTDTQYF
v_gene: TRBV27; abundance: many; d_gene: .; j_gene: TRBJ1-1; CDR3nt: TGTGCCAGCAGCCCCGAAGGTACTCCCGGGCGGGGGACTGAAGCTTTCTTT; CDR3aa: CASSPEGTPGRGTEAFF
v_gene: TRBV5-1; abundance: many; d_gene: .; j_gene: TRBJ1-1; CDR3nt: TGCGCCAGCAGCTTGGTCGCAGTTAACACTGAAGCTTTCTTT; CDR3aa: CASSLVAVNTEAFF
v_gene: TRBV7-3; abundance: .; d_gene: TRBD1; j_gene: TRBJ2-7; CDR3nt: TGTGCCAGCGCCGGGACAGGGGGAGACGAGCAGTACTTC; CDR3aa: CASAGTGGDEQYF
v_gene: TRBV6-2/TRBV6-3; abundance: many; d_gene: .; j_gene: TRBJ2-3; CDR3nt: TGTGCCAGCAGTTACCTCCGGCCCACCTTCGCAGATACGCAGTATTTT; CDR3aa: CASSYLRPTFADTQYF
v_gene: TRBV5-1; abundance: few; d_gene: TRBD2; j_gene: TRBJ2-3; CDR3nt: TGCGCCAGCAGCTTGTACCTAGCGGGAGATACGCAGTATTTT; CDR3aa: CASSLYLAGDTQYF
v_gene: TRBV20-1; abundance: many; d_gene: TRBD2; j_gene: TRBJ2-3; CDR3nt: TGCAGTGCTTCACTTGGCGGGGGGGCCACAGATACGCAGTATTTT; CDR3aa: CSASLGGGATDTQYF
v_gene: TRBV20-1; abundance: .; d_gene: TRBD1; j_gene: TRBJ1-5; CDR3nt: TGCAGTGCTAGACCTACTGGGACAGCTAATCAGCCCCAGCATTTT; CDR3aa: CSARPTGTANQPQHF
v_gene: TRBV5-1; abundance: .; d_gene: .; j_gene: TRBJ2-1; CDR3nt: TGCGCCAGCAGCTCGACAACACCCCACTCCTACAATGAGCAGTTCTTC; CDR3aa: CASSSTTPHSYNEQFF
v_gene: TRBV5-1; abundance: once; d_gene: .; j_gene: TRBJ2-3; CDR3nt: TGCGCCAGCAGGGGGGCAGGAACCACAGATACGCAGTATTTT; CDR3aa: CASRGAGTTDTQYF
v_gene: TRBV25-1; abundance: many; d_gene: .; j_gene: TRBJ2-2; CDR3nt: TGTGCCAGCAGGGGCGGGACAGCTCTGGGCATCGGGGAGCTGTTTTTT; CDR3aa: CASRGGTALGIGELFF
v_gene: TRBV5-1; abundance: many; d_gene: TRBD2; j_gene: TRBJ2-5; CDR3nt: TGCGCCAGCAGCCTAGCGCGGGGTAGCGGGGCGTTACTGCAAGAGACCCAGTACTTC; CDR3aa: CASSLARGSGALLQETQYF
v_gene: TRBV4-3; abundance: many; d_gene: TRBD2; j_gene: TRBJ2-3; CDR3nt: TGCGCCAGCAGCCAAGGGGATAGCGGGGAGGATACGCAGTATTTT; CDR3aa: CASSQGDSGEDTQYF
v_gene: TRBV30; abundance: many; d_gene: .; j_gene: TRBJ1-1; CDR3nt: TGTGCCTGGAGCCCCCTGGCAGGTACGGCAAGGGGCACTGAAGCTTTCTTT; CDR3aa: CAWSPLAGTARGTEAFF
v_gene: TRBV3-1; abundance: .; d_gene: .; j_gene: TRBJ2-1; CDR3nt: TGTGCCAGCAGCCAAGTGGGTAGCCGAGCCGATGAGCAGTTCTTC; CDR3aa: CASSQVGSRADEQFF
v_gene: TRBV29-1; abundance: .; d_gene: .; j_gene: TRBJ2-3; CDR3nt: TGCAGCGTTCCCACCGATACGCAGTATTTT; CDR3aa: CSVPTDTQYF
v_gene: TRBV29-1; abundance: .; d_gene: .; j_gene: TRBJ1-1; CDR3nt: TGCAGCGTTGTAAGTGGGCAGGGTCGAACTGAAGCTTTCTTT; CDR3aa: CSVVSGQGRTEAFF
v_gene: TRBV9; abundance: few; d_gene: .; j_gene: TRBJ1-1; CDR3nt: TGTGCCAGCAGCGTAGAGGCGGGGATCACTGAAGCTTTCTTT; CDR3aa: CASSVEAGITEAFF
v_gene: TRBV18; abundance: many; d_gene: .; j_gene: TRBJ1-2; CDR3nt: TGTGCCAGCTCTTCACGGGGTCGGGACAAAGAAAACTATGGCTACACCTTC; CDR3aa: CASSSRGRDKENYGYTF
v_gene: TRBV4-1; abundance: many; d_gene: TRBD1; j_gene: TRBJ2-7; CDR3nt: TGCGCCAGCAGCCAACCCGGGACAGGGACCTACGAGCAGTACTTC; CDR3aa: CASSQPGTGTYEQYF
v_gene: TRBV11-2; abundance: many; d_gene: .; j_gene: TRBJ2-5; CDR3nt: TGTGCCAGCAGCTTAGGGTTTTTCCAAGAGACCCAGTACTTC; CDR3aa: CASSLGFFQETQYF
v_gene: TRBV27; abundance: few; d_gene: TRBD2; j_gene: TRBJ2-3; CDR3nt: TGTGCCAGCAGTCCCGTAGCGGGGGGGCCGAGAGATACGCAGTATTTT; CDR3aa: CASSPVAGGPRDTQYF
v_gene: TRBV20-1; abundance: many; d_gene: TRBD2; j_gene: TRBJ2-7; CDR3nt: TGCAGTGCCCACAGGGTAGCGGGGGACTACGAGCAGTACTTC; CDR3aa: CSAHRVAGDYEQYF
v_gene: TRBV18; abundance: many; d_gene: .; j_gene: TRBJ1-3; CDR3nt: TGTGCCAGCTCACCAAACCGTTTCTCTGGAAACACCATATATTTT; CDR3aa: CASSPNRFSGNTIYF
v_gene: TRBV20-1; abundance: few; d_gene: .; j_gene: TRBJ1-5; CDR3nt: TGCAGTGCTACCGCTTGGGCAGGGAATCAGCCCCAGCATTTT; CDR3aa: CSATAWAGNQPQHF
v_gene: TRBV20-1; abundance: once; d_gene: .; j_gene: TRBJ1-2; CDR3nt: TGCAGTGCTAGGGACCCCGGTTATGGCTACACCTTC; CDR3aa: CSARDPGYGYTF
v_gene: TRBV2; abundance: few; d_gene: TRBD2; j_gene: TRBJ2-1; CDR3nt: TGTGCCAGCAGTGGGGAGGGACTCACCTCCAATGAGCAGTTCTTC; CDR3aa: CASSGEGLTSNEQFF
v_gene: TRBV12-3/TRBV12-4; abundance: many; d_gene: TRBD1; j_gene: TRBJ2-7; CDR3nt: TGTGCCAGCAGTCCCTTAGCGATCGACAGGGCCCCTTACGAGCAGTACTTC; CDR3aa: CASSPLAIDRAPYEQYF
v_gene: TRBV15; abundance: many; d_gene: .; j_gene: TRBJ2-7; CDR3nt: TGTGCCACCAGCAGATTTGACTCCCGCTACGAGCAGTACTTC; CDR3aa: CATSRFDSRYEQYF
v_gene: TRBV6-2/TRBV6-3; abundance: .; d_gene: TRBD1; j_gene: TRBJ1-1; CDR3nt: TGTGCCAGCAGTTACCCCCTAGGGACAGGCCCTTTGGACACTGAAGCTTTCTTT; CDR3aa: CASSYPLGTGPLDTEAFF
v_gene: TRBV20-1; abundance: few; d_gene: TRBD1; j_gene: TRBJ1-2; CDR3nt: TGCAGTGCCAGGGACAGGGGACGGGGAAACTATGGCTACACCTTC; CDR3aa: CSARDRGRGNYGYTF
v_gene: TRBV2; abundance: many; d_gene: TRBD1; j_gene: TRBJ2-5; CDR3nt: TGTGCCAGCAGGGGGACAGGGAGGTTTGAGACCCAGTACTTC; CDR3aa: CASRGTGRFETQYF
v_gene: TRBV7-3; abundance: many; d_gene: TRBD2; j_gene: TRBJ2-5; CDR3nt: TGTGCCAGCAGCTTAGCCCCCAGCGGGGGTGGAGAGACCCAGTACTTC; CDR3aa: CASSLAPSGGGETQYF
v_gene: TRBV30; abundance: .; d_gene: TRBD1; j_gene: TRBJ1-5; CDR3nt: TGTGCCTGGGCGACAGGGACCGATCAGCCCCAGCATTTT; CDR3aa: CAWATGTDQPQHF
v_gene: TRBV20-1; abundance: many; d_gene: .; j_gene: TRBJ1-2; CDR3nt: TGCAGTGCTCGCCCGCAGAACTATGGCTACACCTTC; CDR3aa: CSARPQNYGYTF
v_gene: TRBV20-1; abundance: once; d_gene: .; j_gene: TRBJ1-1; CDR3nt: TGCAGTGCTAGAGGCCTCCACAGGGACCGCGAAGCTTTCTTT; CDR3aa: CSARGLHRDREAFF
v_gene: TRBV14; abundance: many; d_gene: .; j_gene: TRBJ2-7; CDR3nt: TGTGCCAGCAGCCAAGTCGGAGTATCCGAGCAGTACTTC; CDR3aa: CASSQVGVSEQYF
v_gene: TRBV19; abundance: many; d_gene: .; j_gene: TRBJ2-2; CDR3nt: TGTGCCAGTAGTATGGGCCTTAACACCGGGGAGCTGTTTTTT; CDR3aa: CASSMGLNTGELFF
v_gene: TRBV20-1; abundance: many; d_gene: TRBD2; j_gene: TRBJ2-7; CDR3nt: TGCAGTGCCCTATTCGGGGGGAGGGACGAGCAGTACTTC; CDR3aa: CSALFGGRDEQYF
v_gene: TRBV12-5; abundance: many; d_gene: TRBD1; j_gene: TRBJ1-1; CDR3nt: TGTGCTAGTGGTTTCGCCGGGACAGCCATAAACACTGAAGCTTTCTTT; CDR3aa: CASGFAGTAINTEAFF
v_gene: TRBV30; abundance: .; d_gene: .; j_gene: TRBJ1-2; CDR3nt: TGTGCCTGGAGTCTAAGTACTAGTTTCAACTATGGCTACACCTTC; CDR3aa: CAWSLSTSFNYGYTF
v_gene: TRBV7-9; abundance: many; d_gene: .; j_gene: TRBJ1-4; CDR3nt: TGTGCCAGCAGCTTATTGGGTGCAACTAATGAAAAACTGTTTTTT; CDR3aa: CASSLLGATNEKLFF
v_gene: TRBV29-1; abundance: .; d_gene: .; j_gene: TRBJ1-1; CDR3nt: TGCAGCGTTTCAGAGAACACTGAAGCTTTCTTT; CDR3aa: CSVSENTEAFF
v_gene: TRBV18; abundance: few; d_gene: TRBD2; j_gene: TRBJ2-2; CDR3nt: TGTGCCAGCACCCGGACTAGCGGGGGACCGAACACCGGGGAGCTGTTTTTT; CDR3aa: CASTRTSGGPNTGELFF
v_gene: TRBV6-4; abundance: many; d_gene: .; j_gene: TRBJ2-3; CDR3nt: TGTGCCAGCAGTGCCACCGGGGTGAACACAGATACGCAGTATTTT; CDR3aa: CASSATGVNTDTQYF
v_gene: TRBV27; abundance: many; d_gene: .; j_gene: TRBJ1-1; CDR3nt: TGTGCCAGCAGTTTTGCCGGTCTGAACACTGAAGCTTTCTTT; CDR3aa: CASSFAGLNTEAFF
v_gene: TRBV18; abundance: .; d_gene: TRBD1; j_gene: TRBJ2-2; CDR3nt: TGTGCCAGCTCACCCCAGGGGGAGCGTACCGGGGAGCTGTTTTTT; CDR3aa: CASSPQGERTGELFF
v_gene: TRBV7-9; abundance: few; d_gene: TRBD2; j_gene: TRBJ2-5; CDR3nt: TGTGCCAGCAGCTTAGCTGCTGGACTAGCGGGGGAGACCCAGTACTTC; CDR3aa: CASSLAAGLAGETQYF
v_gene: TRBV5-6; abundance: many; d_gene: .; j_gene: TRBJ1-1; CDR3nt: TGTGCCAGCAGTGACGTTCAGCGGGGAGAAGCTTTCTTT; CDR3aa: CASSDVQRGEAFF